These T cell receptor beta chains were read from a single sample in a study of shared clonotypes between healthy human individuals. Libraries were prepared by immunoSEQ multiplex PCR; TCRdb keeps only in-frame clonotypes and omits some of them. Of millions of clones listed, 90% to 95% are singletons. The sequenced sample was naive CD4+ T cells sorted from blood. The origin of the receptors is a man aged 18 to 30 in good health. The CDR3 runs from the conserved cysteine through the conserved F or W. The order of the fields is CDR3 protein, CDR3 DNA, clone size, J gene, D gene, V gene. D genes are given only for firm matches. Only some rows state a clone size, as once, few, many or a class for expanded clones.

CDR3aa: CASRLEPYGYTF
CDR3nt: TGTGCCAGCCGGCTAGAACCCTATGGCTACACCTTC
abundance: NA
j_gene: TRBJ1-2
d_gene: NA
v_gene: TRBV6-5

CDR3aa: CASSGGTGANVLTF
CDR3nt: TGTGCCAGCAGCGGGGGCACTGGGGCCAACGTCCTGACTTTC
abundance: NA
j_gene: TRBJ2-6
d_gene: NA
v_gene: TRBV6-1

CDR3aa: CASSPLDKYNEQFF
CDR3nt: TGTGCCAGCAGCCCCCTTGACAAATACAATGAGCAGTTCTTC
abundance: NA
j_gene: TRBJ2-1
d_gene: NA
v_gene: TRBV13

CDR3aa: CASKTSGTDTQYF
CDR3nt: TGTGCCAGTAAAACTAGCGGCACAGATACGCAGTATTTT
abundance: NA
j_gene: TRBJ2-3
d_gene: TRBD2
v_gene: TRBV19

CDR3aa: CASSERGADTGELFF
CDR3nt: TGTGCCAGCAGTGAAAGGGGGGCGGACACCGGGGAGCTGTTTTTT
abundance: NA
j_gene: TRBJ2-2
d_gene: NA
v_gene: TRBV6-1

CDR3aa: CASSSLNSGRAKNIQYF
CDR3nt: TGTGCCAGCAGCTCTCTAAATAGCGGGAGGGCAAAAAACATTCAGTACTTC
abundance: NA
j_gene: TRBJ2-4
d_gene: TRBD2
v_gene: TRBV5-6

CDR3aa: CASSPSLLAGVPDTQYF
CDR3nt: TGTGCCAGCAGCCCGAGCTTACTAGCGGGAGTCCCAGATACGCAGTATTTT
abundance: NA
j_gene: TRBJ2-3
d_gene: TRBD2
v_gene: TRBV13

CDR3aa: CASSEGPEGTDTQYF
CDR3nt: TGTGCCAGCAGTGAAGGCCCGGAGGGTACAGATACGCAGTATTTT
abundance: NA
j_gene: TRBJ2-3
d_gene: NA
v_gene: TRBV6-1

CDR3aa: CASSRITGTSKETQYF
CDR3nt: TGTGCCAGTAGTAGAATTACAGGGACGAGCAAAGAGACCCAGTACTTC
abundance: NA
j_gene: TRBJ2-5
d_gene: NA
v_gene: TRBV19

CDR3aa: CASSLTGQGESPLHF
CDR3nt: TGTGCCAGCAGTTTGACGGGACAGGGCGAGTCACCCCTCCACTTT
abundance: NA
j_gene: TRBJ1-6
d_gene: TRBD1
v_gene: TRBV27

CDR3aa: CASSPNARGRGEQFF
CDR3nt: TGTGCCAGCTCACCAAACGCGCGCGGGAGGGGTGAGCAGTTCTTC
abundance: NA
j_gene: TRBJ2-1
d_gene: TRBD2
v_gene: TRBV18

CDR3aa: CASSPGGQGNTGELFF
CDR3nt: TGTGCCAGCAGCCCTGGGGGTCAGGGGAACACCGGGGAGCTGTTTTTT
abundance: few
j_gene: TRBJ2-2
d_gene: NA
v_gene: TRBV9

CDR3aa: CASAYSGKNTGELFF
CDR3nt: TGTGCTAGTGCCTATAGCGGGAAGAACACCGGGGAGCTGTTTTTT
abundance: NA
j_gene: TRBJ2-2
d_gene: TRBD2
v_gene: TRBV12-5

CDR3aa: CASSQAGLTYDGQYF
CDR3nt: TGTGCCAGCAGCCAAGCAGGGTTGACCTACGATGGGCAGTACTTC
abundance: NA
j_gene: TRBJ2-7
d_gene: NA
v_gene: TRBV14

CDR3aa: CASSYQGRESTDTQYF
CDR3nt: TGTGCCAGCAGCTACCAGGGTAGGGAGTCCACAGATACGCAGTATTTT
abundance: NA
j_gene: TRBJ2-3
d_gene: NA
v_gene: TRBV5-4

CDR3aa: CASSLNRGGYGYTF
CDR3nt: TGTGCCAGCAGCCTAAACAGGGGTGGCTATGGCTACACCTTC
abundance: NA
j_gene: TRBJ1-2
d_gene: TRBD1
v_gene: TRBV7-2

CDR3aa: CASIGSGNTIYF
CDR3nt: TGTGCCAGCATTGGTTCTGGAAACACCATATATTTT
abundance: NA
j_gene: TRBJ1-3
d_gene: NA
v_gene: TRBV6-5

CDR3aa: CASSQDAYLAGGTPDTQYF
CDR3nt: TGCGCCAGCAGCCAAGACGCTTATCTAGCGGGAGGCACGCCAGATACGCAGTATTTT
abundance: NA
j_gene: TRBJ2-3
d_gene: TRBD2
v_gene: TRBV4-1

CDR3aa: CASSALGGSYNEQFF
CDR3nt: TGTGCCAGCAGCGCGCTTGGGGGCTCCTACAATGAGCAGTTCTTC
abundance: NA
j_gene: TRBJ2-1
d_gene: NA
v_gene: TRBV9

CDR3aa: CAWSGGQGTYSNQPQHF
CDR3nt: TGTGCCTGGAGTGGAGGGCAGGGGACATATAGCAATCAGCCCCAGCATTTT
abundance: NA
j_gene: TRBJ1-5
d_gene: NA
v_gene: TRBV30

CDR3aa: CAISVGKQGVGTGELFF
CDR3nt: TGTGCCATCAGCGTGGGGAAACAGGGAGTGGGCACCGGGGAGCTGTTTTTT
abundance: NA
j_gene: TRBJ2-2
d_gene: NA
v_gene: TRBV10-3

CDR3aa: CAISESGRELYGGEQFF
CDR3nt: TGTGCCATCAGTGAGTCGGGGAGGGAACTTTACGGTGGTGAGCAGTTCTTC
abundance: once
j_gene: TRBJ2-1
d_gene: TRBD2
v_gene: TRBV10-3

CDR3aa: CARAIGRGSSYNEQFF
CDR3nt: TGTGCCAGGGCCATCGGACGGGGCAGCTCCTACAATGAGCAGTTCTTC
abundance: NA
j_gene: TRBJ2-1
d_gene: NA
v_gene: TRBV2

CDR3aa: CASSGDLGNTEAFF
CDR3nt: TGTGCCAGCAGCGGGGACCTAGGGAACACTGAAGCTTTCTTT
abundance: few
j_gene: TRBJ1-1
d_gene: NA
v_gene: TRBV9

CDR3aa: CASSLPASGSSYEQYF
CDR3nt: TGTGCCAGCAGCTTACCCGCTAGCGGATCCTCCTACGAGCAGTACTTC
abundance: NA
j_gene: TRBJ2-7
d_gene: TRBD2
v_gene: TRBV7-6

CDR3aa: CASSLETAYGYTF
CDR3nt: TGTGCCAGCAGCTTAGAAACCGCTTATGGCTACACCTTC
abundance: NA
j_gene: TRBJ1-2
d_gene: NA
v_gene: TRBV7-9

CDR3aa: CAGTSGTANQPQHF
CDR3nt: TGTGCCGGTACTTCCGGGACAGCAAATCAGCCCCAGCATTTT
abundance: once
j_gene: TRBJ1-5
d_gene: TRBD1
v_gene: TRBV28

CDR3aa: CASRRTGVTGYGYTF
CDR3nt: TGTGCCAGCAGAAGGACAGGGGTTACGGGCTATGGCTACACCTTC
abundance: NA
j_gene: TRBJ1-2
d_gene: TRBD1
v_gene: TRBV9

CDR3aa: CSVATSSSSTDTQYF
CDR3nt: TGCAGTGTTGCTACTAGCTCGTCTAGCACAGATACGCAGTATTTT
abundance: NA
j_gene: TRBJ2-3
d_gene: NA
v_gene: TRBV29-1

CDR3aa: CASSSLWGSGNTIYF
CDR3nt: TGTGCCAGCAGCTCACTCTGGGGGTCTGGAAACACCATATATTTT
abundance: NA
j_gene: TRBJ1-3
d_gene: NA
v_gene: TRBV11-2

CDR3aa: CASRSGETQYF
CDR3nt: TGTGCCAGCAGGTCAGGGGAGACCCAGTACTTC
abundance: once
j_gene: TRBJ2-5
d_gene: NA
v_gene: TRBV7-2

CDR3aa: CASSHQDRGGNQPQHF
CDR3nt: TGCGCCAGCAGCCACCAAGACAGGGGTGGTAATCAGCCCCAGCATTTT
abundance: NA
j_gene: TRBJ1-5
d_gene: TRBD1
v_gene: TRBV4-1

CDR3aa: CASKKTLGEQFF
CDR3nt: TGTGCCAGCAAGAAAACCTTGGGGGAGCAGTTCTTC
abundance: NA
j_gene: TRBJ2-1
d_gene: NA
v_gene: TRBV27

CDR3aa: CASSDFGGLITEAFF
CDR3nt: TGTGCCAGCAGTGATTTCGGGGGGCTGATTACTGAAGCTTTCTTT
abundance: NA
j_gene: TRBJ1-1
d_gene: NA
v_gene: TRBV2

CDR3aa: CASSTRTDTDTQYF
CDR3nt: TGTGCCAGCAGCACCCGGACCGACACAGATACGCAGTATTTT
abundance: once
j_gene: TRBJ2-3
d_gene: NA
v_gene: TRBV5-4

CDR3aa: CASSSGMGRPNQPQHF
CDR3nt: TGTGCCAGCAGCTCCGGGATGGGACGGCCGAATCAGCCCCAGCATTTT
abundance: NA
j_gene: TRBJ1-5
d_gene: NA
v_gene: TRBV11-2

CDR3aa: CASSQDLSGSSYNEQFF
CDR3nt: TGCGCCAGCAGCCAAGATCTCTCGGGTTCCTCCTACAATGAGCAGTTCTTC
abundance: NA
j_gene: TRBJ2-1
d_gene: NA
v_gene: TRBV4-3

CDR3aa: CASSFSQATEKLFF
CDR3nt: TGTGCCAGCAGCTTCTCACAGGCTACGGAAAAACTGTTTTTT
abundance: NA
j_gene: TRBJ1-4
d_gene: NA
v_gene: TRBV7-2

CDR3aa: CASSLASGLAGGGRTDTQYF
CDR3nt: TGTGCCAGCAGCTTAGCTTCGGGACTAGCGGGGGGCGGGCGCACAGATACGCAGTATTTT
abundance: once
j_gene: TRBJ2-3
d_gene: TRBD2
v_gene: TRBV7-2

CDR3aa: CASSLGSGEQYF
CDR3nt: TGCGCCAGCAGCTTGGGTTCGGGAGAGCAGTACTTC
abundance: once
j_gene: TRBJ2-7
d_gene: NA
v_gene: TRBV5-1

CDR3aa: CASSQEVGGELFF
CDR3nt: TGCGCCAGCAGCCAAGAGGTCGGCGGGGAGCTGTTTTTT
abundance: NA
j_gene: TRBJ2-2
d_gene: NA
v_gene: TRBV4-3

CDR3aa: CASSRDYRNEQFF
CDR3nt: TGTGCCAGCAGCCGCGACTACCGCAATGAGCAGTTCTTC
abundance: NA
j_gene: TRBJ2-1
d_gene: NA
v_gene: TRBV14

CDR3aa: CASSTGRSNQPQHF
CDR3nt: TGTGCCAGCAGTACCGGACGGTCCAATCAGCCCCAGCATTTT
abundance: NA
j_gene: TRBJ1-5
d_gene: NA
v_gene: TRBV6-5

CDR3aa: CASSGTGAISGANVLTF
CDR3nt: TGTGCCAGTAGTGGGACAGGGGCCATATCTGGGGCCAACGTCCTGACTTTC
abundance: NA
j_gene: TRBJ2-6
d_gene: TRBD1
v_gene: TRBV19

CDR3aa: CASSPGDSNQPQHF
CDR3nt: TGCGCCAGCAGCCCAGGGGATAGCAATCAGCCCCAGCATTTT
abundance: few
j_gene: TRBJ1-5
d_gene: NA
v_gene: TRBV4-1

CDR3aa: CAWSVVQAEGYTF
CDR3nt: TGTGCCTGGAGTGTAGTACAGGCGGAGGGCTACACCTTC
abundance: NA
j_gene: TRBJ1-2
d_gene: NA
v_gene: TRBV30

CDR3aa: CASSYSVGLDQETQYF
CDR3nt: TGTGCCAGCAGTTACTCGGTGGGACTAGATCAAGAGACCCAGTACTTC
abundance: NA
j_gene: TRBJ2-5
d_gene: TRBD2
v_gene: TRBV6-6

CDR3aa: CASSFYSSGNTIYF
CDR3nt: TGTGCCAGCAGCTTTTATTCCTCTGGAAACACCATATATTTT
abundance: once
j_gene: TRBJ1-3
d_gene: NA
v_gene: TRBV13

CDR3aa: CASSLATGGETQYF
CDR3nt: TGTGCCAGCAGCTTAGCGACTGGCGGGGAGACCCAGTACTTC
abundance: NA
j_gene: TRBJ2-5
d_gene: NA
v_gene: TRBV7-9

CDR3aa: CASSPPPGGLNTEAFF
CDR3nt: TGTGCCAGCAGCCCCCCCCCGGGGGGACTGAACACTGAAGCTTTCTTT
abundance: NA
j_gene: TRBJ1-1
d_gene: NA
v_gene: TRBV25-1

CDR3aa: CASSTVAGGSKTHEQYF
CDR3nt: TGTGCCAGCAGTACGGTAGCGGGAGGCTCAAAAACCCACGAGCAGTACTTC
abundance: NA
j_gene: TRBJ2-7
d_gene: TRBD2
v_gene: TRBV9

CDR3aa: CASSAAADTQYF
CDR3nt: TGTGCCAGCAGTGCTGCGGCAGATACGCAGTATTTT
abundance: once
j_gene: TRBJ2-3
d_gene: NA
v_gene: TRBV6-1

CDR3aa: CASRSLAQGAGNEKLFF
CDR3nt: TGCGCCAGCAGATCTCTTGCCCAGGGGGCAGGTAATGAAAAACTGTTTTTT
abundance: NA
j_gene: TRBJ1-4
d_gene: TRBD1
v_gene: TRBV5-1

CDR3aa: CATQGGGGSGNTIYF
CDR3nt: TGTGCCACGCAGGGAGGCGGTGGCTCTGGAAACACCATATATTTT
abundance: NA
j_gene: TRBJ1-3
d_gene: NA
v_gene: TRBV28

CDR3aa: CASSFLVRDNYGYTF
CDR3nt: TGTGCCAGCAGCTTCCTGGTGAGGGATAACTATGGCTACACCTTC
abundance: NA
j_gene: TRBJ1-2
d_gene: NA
v_gene: TRBV7-2

CDR3aa: CASSIDRYEQYF
CDR3nt: TGTGCCAGCAGCATCGACCGGTACGAGCAGTACTTC
abundance: NA
j_gene: TRBJ2-7
d_gene: NA
v_gene: TRBV6-5

CDR3aa: CASSLGRQGLGSGNTIYF
CDR3nt: TGTGCCAGCAGCTTGGGGAGACAGGGTCTCGGCTCTGGAAACACCATATATTTT
abundance: NA
j_gene: TRBJ1-3
d_gene: TRBD1
v_gene: TRBV5-6

CDR3aa: CASSSPTLTSGNTIYF
CDR3nt: TGTGCCAGCAGTTCCCCGACACTCACCTCTGGAAACACCATATATTTT
abundance: NA
j_gene: TRBJ1-3
d_gene: NA
v_gene: TRBV6-5

CDR3aa: CATSQGGSDTQYF
CDR3nt: TGTGCCACCTCCCAGGGGGGCTCAGATACGCAGTATTTT
abundance: NA
j_gene: TRBJ2-3
d_gene: NA
v_gene: TRBV6-5

CDR3aa: CASSRGGSTLEQYF
CDR3nt: TGTGCCAGCAGTAGGGGGGGCTCCACCTTGGAGCAGTACTTC
abundance: once
j_gene: TRBJ2-7
d_gene: NA
v_gene: TRBV6-5